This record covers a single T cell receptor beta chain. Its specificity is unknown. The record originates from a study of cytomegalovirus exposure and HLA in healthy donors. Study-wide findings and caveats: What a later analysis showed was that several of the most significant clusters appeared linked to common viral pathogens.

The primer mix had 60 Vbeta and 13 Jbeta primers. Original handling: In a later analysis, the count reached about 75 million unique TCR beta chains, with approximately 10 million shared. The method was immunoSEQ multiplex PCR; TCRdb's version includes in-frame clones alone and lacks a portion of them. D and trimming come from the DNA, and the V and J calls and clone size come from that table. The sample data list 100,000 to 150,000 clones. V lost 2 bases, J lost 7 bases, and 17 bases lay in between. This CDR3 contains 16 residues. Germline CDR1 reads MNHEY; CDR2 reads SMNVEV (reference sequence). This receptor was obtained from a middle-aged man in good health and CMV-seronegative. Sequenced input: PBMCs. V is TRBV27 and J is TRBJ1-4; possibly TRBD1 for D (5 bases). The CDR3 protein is CASSLQWQGWGEKLFF. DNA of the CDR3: TGTGCCAGCAGTTTACAATGGCAGGGCTGGGGTGAAAAACTGTTTTTT.